This TCR beta chain was profiled in a study of T cell responses to AZD1222 COVID-19 vaccine. This table comes from immunoSEQ multiplex PCR, and its TCRdb copy is limited to in-frame clones, with some not included. The repertoire has roughly 77,000 clones, over 75% of them found once; the top ten carry more than 4.5%. The CDR3 extends over 12 amino acids. Trimming took off 3 bases at V and 6 bases at J, with 6 bases between the two ends. Per germline, CDR1 SGHAT and CDR2 FQNNGV. Concerning this clone: Its antigen is undetermined.

Study-level findings and limits: Scientists sampled the repertoires only once the peak T cell response had passed.

Sequencing was performed on peripheral blood, taken on day 0 of MenACWY control vaccination. The sequence was obtained from an adult in good health. This chain joins TRBV11-2 and TRBJ2-1; the D is unclear. Written as DNA, the CDR3 is TGTGCCAGCAGCTTTGGCGGCAATGAGCAGTTCTTC. Translated: CASSFGGNEQFF.